This T cell receptor beta chain was profiled in a study of regulatory T cells in long-lasting Graves disease (dated by TCRdb to about 2021). At the level of the whole study: In the newly diagnosed Graves' disease group, patients had been taking antithyroid drugs for less than 3 months. A total of 35 or so samples underwent TCR sequencing: about 13 from persistent and about 20 from newly diagnosed Graves' disease patients. This study used TCR sequencing and RNA sequencing of peripheral blood to compare persistent Graves' disease patients against newly diagnosed Graves' disease patients. The study was conducted in China and was registered as a clinical trial.

The receptor library was made with multiplex PCR. Sequencing was performed on an Illumina HiSeq 4000. iRepertoire HTBI primers and Arm-PCR amplification of CDR3 regions were used to construct TCR beta libraries. PCR products were gel purified before sequencing. In the source study's methods: Gene usage analysis of CDR3 amino acid clonotypes relied on the 60 to 65 TRBV and 14 TRBJ segments identified across samples. COPE and FqMerger were used to merge the filtered high-quality paired reads into contigs. BLAST was used to align contigs to the IMGT TRBV, TRBD and TRBJ reference genes, and CDR3 was defined following IMGT. Any clonotype with a frequency above 0.1% was classified as a highly expanded clone. Repertoire diversity was measured by Shannon entropy, and V-J evenness by the Gini coefficient. Public clonotypes were defined as clonotypes shared by more than one individual. The public reads were run again by TCRdb, first through fastp at Q25 and then through MiXCR, and only productive beta chains were kept. Duplicate CDR3 protein sequences are folded into a single record with the most common DNA and genes. None of the V and J calls come from the authors' own analysis; TCRdb made them. This sample lists 500,000 or so distinct CDR3 sequences; under 20% were detected once. The ten biggest clones cover more than 9% of the sample.

The sample's time point label, in plain terms: newly diagnosed GD, antithyroid drugs for less than 3 months. For both TCR sequencing and RNA sequencing, RNA was extracted from PBMCs using TRIzol. The diagnosis of Graves' disease was made according to American Thyroid Association guidelines. The patients came from an endocrinology department in Xi'an, China. Each patient gave approximately 9.7 milliliters of peripheral blood, collected in an EDTA anticoagulant tube. Ficoll Paque Plus density gradient separation was used to isolate PBMCs, and no additional T cell sorting was done. An Agilent 2100 Bioanalyzer and agarose gel were used to check RNA quality, and a NanoDrop 2000 was used to measure RNA concentration. Broader findings and caveats from the paper: Peripheral blood alone was examined, since thyroid tissue, which constituted the primary lesion, could not be accessed. Patients with persistent disease shared more public clonotypes (around 3,000) than newly diagnosed patients did (966). Compared with newly diagnosed patients, patients with persistent Graves' disease had lower TCR Shannon entropy and fewer highly expanded clones, which suggests clonal expansion. Sequencing and analysis were restricted to the TCR beta chain. The small sample size was acknowledged by the authors as a limitation that may reduce accuracy.

This clonotype occurred many times. Its antigen remains unidentified. One base away there is no much larger clone; base qualities are not given. The same sample was also studied in work on T cells in Graves' hyperthyroidism and ophthalmopathy. As that second study puts it: A patient counted as having stable Graves' hyperthyroidism if no progression to ophthalmopathy occurred over 18 months of follow-up. Hyperthyroidism patients were newly diagnosed, with disease duration under 2 months, and aged 18 to 65 years. Any patient with an uncontrolled infection, another autoimmune disease, pregnancy or lactation was excluded. Diagnoses were based on clinical symptoms, serum thyroxine and TRAb, thyroid ultrasound and orbital computed tomography. For the first round of RT-PCR on the TCR CDR3, the HTBI primer set was used together with the Qiagen OneStep RT-PCR kit. Most expanded thyroid clonotypes (frequency above 0.001) were also found in blood, which suggests that blood repertoires may mirror thyroid immune responses. In cross-validation, a model built on a 13 V-J signature told ophthalmopathy apart from stable hyperthyroidism with under 90% sensitivity and around 83% specificity, and in testing the same model reached 80%/75%. In validation, the model predicted progression to ophthalmopathy with around 71% sensitivity and approximately 74% specificity, a median of 6.5 months before onset. To identify TCR V-J signatures that set the groups apart, the researchers used a discovery cohort of 90 to 100 patients, made up of 40 to 45 with Graves' ophthalmopathy and approximately 57 with stable Graves' hyperthyroidism. An independent validation cohort of under 20 hyperthyroidism patients and over 15 patients who later progressed to ophthalmopathy tested prospective prediction of ophthalmopathy. The 85 to 100 discovery patients were divided at random into training and test sets in a 7:3 ratio. Thyroid tissue and blood T-cell repertoires from about six Graves' hyperthyroidism patients were also compared in the study. Following sampling, methimazole starting at 30 mg daily was given to hyperthyroidism patients, and high-dose intravenous methylprednisolone was given to ophthalmopathy patients. A second multiplex PCR round built the libraries, followed by size selection and purification. The libraries were sequenced on an Illumina HiSeq2000 using paired-end 100 bp reads. SOAPnuke was used to process the raw data, throwing out any read that contained adapters or uncalled bases, had a mean Phred below 15, or lacked an exact constant-primer or identifier match. COPE v1.2.5 was used to merge high-quality paired reads, and clonotypes were defined as unique nucleotide sequences. Clonotypes were aligned to IMGT TRBV, TRBD and TRBJ reference segments using MiTCR v1.1. The analysis included only V-J combinations with a frequency above 0.0001, which together covered more than 99% of the repertoires. A TCS score was defined as the ratio of F50 (clonal expansion) to E x V (chaos), with BLOSUM62-based TCRdist applied between CDR3 peptides within each V-J. Welch's t-statistics and random forest reduced around 550 V-J features to 13, which were used in a naive Bayes classifier (R e1071). No statistical method was used to fix the sample size in advance, and group allocation was not hidden from the investigators. TCR Vbeta CDR3 sequencing of 120 to 150 peripheral blood samples (43 ophthalmopathy, some 75 hyperthyroidism and around 17 progressor patients) is reported in the paper.

The clonotype comes from a man in his forties with Graves disease. Donor details come from another sample of the same person, matched by shared clones. The sample here was peripheral blood mononuclear cells (PBMCs), taken at new diagnosis, from a patient treated with antithyroid drugs.

The DNA sequence follows: TGTGCCAGCAGCGTTACCACATTAGCGGGAGGACACACCGGGGAGCTGTTTTTT. The encoded protein is CASSVTTLAGGHTGELFF. The rearrangement joined TRBV9 to TRBJ2-2; 10 central bases correspond to TRBD2. Trimmed from V: 2 bases; trimmed from J: 3 bases; junction bases lacking a gene match: 10. Spanning cysteine to phenylalanine, the CDR3 consists of 18 amino acids. The only DNA kept is the CDR3, 54 bases in frame from the first base. The germline V gene supplies CDR1 SGDLS and CDR2 YYNGEE.